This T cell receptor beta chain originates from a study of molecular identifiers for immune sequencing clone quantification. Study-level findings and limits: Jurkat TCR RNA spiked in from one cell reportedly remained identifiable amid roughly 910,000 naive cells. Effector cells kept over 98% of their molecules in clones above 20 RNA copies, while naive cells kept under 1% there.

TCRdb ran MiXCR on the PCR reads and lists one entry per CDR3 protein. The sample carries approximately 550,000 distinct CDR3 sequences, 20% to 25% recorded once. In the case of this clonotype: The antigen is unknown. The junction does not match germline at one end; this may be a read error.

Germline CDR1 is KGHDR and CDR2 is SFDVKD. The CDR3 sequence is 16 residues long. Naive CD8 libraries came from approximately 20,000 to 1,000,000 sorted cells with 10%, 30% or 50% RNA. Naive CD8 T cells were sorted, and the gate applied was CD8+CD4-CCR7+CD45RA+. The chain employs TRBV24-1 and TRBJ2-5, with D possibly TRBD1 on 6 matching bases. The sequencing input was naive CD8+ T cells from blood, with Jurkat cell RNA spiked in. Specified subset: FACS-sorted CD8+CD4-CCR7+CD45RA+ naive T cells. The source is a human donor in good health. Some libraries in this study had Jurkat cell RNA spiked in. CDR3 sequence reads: CATSDLRGQSQETRYF. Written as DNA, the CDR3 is TGTGCCACCAGTGATTTAAGGGGACAAAGCCAAGAGACCCGGTACTTC.